Each of the 6 T cell receptor beta chains below was sequenced from the same sample in a study of T cell responses to AZD1222 COVID-19 vaccine. The table came from immunoSEQ multiplex PCR; TCRdb's copy has only in-frame clones and leaves some out. The sample shows 100,000 or so clones, more than 85% of them seen only once. The sequenced sample was peripheral blood, obtained on day 0 of AZD1222 vaccination. The origin of the receptors is an adult in good health.

The chain is built from TRBV19 and TRBJ2-7; 10 bases map to TRBD1. With V trimmed by 6 bases and J by 4 bases, 6 bases remained unmatched. Per the germline V gene, CDR1 is LNHDA and CDR2 is SQIVND (reference sequence). This CDR3 is built from 14 residues. CDR3 region: CASRGTGERYEQYF. In nucleotides, the CDR3 is TGTGCCAGTAGGGGGACAGGGGAAAGGTACGAGCAGTACTTC.

V gene TRBV14 combines with J gene TRBJ1-1; D might be TRBD1 (6 bases). The length of the CDR3 is 16 residues. Germline V lookup: CDR1 SGHDN, CDR2 FVKESK. The ends were cut back, 4 bases at V and 0 bases at J, with 15 bases in the middle. CDR3 in DNA: TGTGCCAGCAGCCCCGGTAGGGGGGGAATGAACACTGAAGCTTTCTTT. Protein sequence: CASSPGRGGMNTEAFF.

The rearrangement links TRBV6-4 to TRBJ2-3; 10 bases are a match to TRBD2. V gave up 4 bases and J gave up 0 bases; unmatched junction bases: 1. The CDR3 is 15 amino acids. Germline-derived CDR1 and CDR2 are MRHNA and SNTAGT. The CDR3 is CASSATSGSTDTQYF. The CDR3 DNA is TGTGCCAGCAGTGCGACTAGCGGGAGCACAGATACGCAGTATTTT.

V usage is TRBV18 and J usage is TRBJ1-4; D is unclear. The ends were cut back, 3 bases at V and 4 bases at J, with 9 bases in the middle. CDR3 length: 14 amino acids. CDR1 is KGHSH, CDR2 LQKENI, per germline. The CDR3 sequence: CASSPNSNNEKLFF. CDR3 bases: TGTGCCAGCTCACCCAATTCAAATAATGAAAAACTGTTTTTT.

The chain recombines TRBV7-2 with TRBJ2-5; D might be TRBD1 or TRBD2, each matching 5 bases. CDR1 and CDR2 from the germline V gene are SGHTA and FQGNSA. V was clipped by 3 bases and J by 5 bases, with 16 bases between them. CDR3 length equals 15 residues. The CDR3 loop reads CASSLTGLDLETQYF. CDR3 in DNA: TGTGCCAGCAGCTTGACGGGGCTAGATCTGGAGACCCAGTACTTC. The variable domain in full, completed from reference TRBV7-2 and TRBJ2-5, reads GAGVSQSPSNKVTEKGKDVELRCDPISGHTALYWYRQSLGQGLEFLIYFQGNSAPDKSGLPSDRFSAERTGGSVSTLTIQRTQQEDSAVYLCASSLTGLDLETQYFGPGTRLLVL.

The rearrangement links TRBV6-5 to TRBJ2-3, with 10 bases fitting TRBD2. There are 14 residues in the CDR3. Germline V gene sequence: CDR1 MNHEY, CDR2 SVGAGI. V lost 7 bases to trimming and J lost 8 bases; unmatched junction nucleotides: 9. The CDR3 region has the DNA TGTGCCAGCACGGCTAGCGGGAGTGTCGGTACGCAGTATTTT. It specifies CASTASGSVGTQYF.